The text below deals with one TCR beta chain. Its specific antigen is unknown. Base quality data are lacking; no much larger clone is found one base away. Library construction relied on the immunoSEQ multiplex PCR assay. For TCR sequencing, RNA was extracted from every sample and reverse transcribed into cDNA to serve as template. First-strand cDNA was synthesized with SuperScript III using a 2:1 mix of oligo-dT and random hexamers. A synthetic immune receptor repertoire was used to assess amplification bias, and residual bias was removed computationally. The authors processed their data as follows. Raw reads were preprocessed to remove errors, and CDR3 was defined according to IMGT conventions as the region from the conserved cysteine to phenylalanine. Clonality was computed as 1 minus the Shannon entropy, with the entropy normalized by log2 of the number of productive unique TCRs. Whether scalp clones were CD4 or CD8 was inferred by matching scalp TCRbeta sequences against CD4 and CD8 repertoires sorted from blood. TCRdb obtained this table from immuneACCESS and retained in-frame rearrangements with V and J assigned. These tables miss some clones; where compared with another copy, unresolved V genes account for less than half of the shortfall, and the remainder is unexplained. The V and J calls and clone size come from that table; D and trimming were worked out from the DNA. A total of 200,000 or so clones appear in this sample, 40% to 45% of them only once. Of the sample, over 2% is held by the ten largest clones.

The sample originates from a study of CD8+ T cells in alopecia areata (dated by TCRdb to the late 2010s). Regarding the research as a whole: The treated patients took part in an open-label pilot trial in which moderate-to-severe alopecia areata was treated with oral tofacitinib at 5 to 10 mg twice daily. The RNA source kit depended on sample type: the PAXgene miRNA kit for fixed scalp, the miRNeasy kit for PBMCs, and the RNeasy kit for mouse skin. To study T cell clonal expansion in alopecia areata, the researchers applied high-throughput TCRbeta sequencing to both the C3H/HeJ mouse model and human patients. Scalp clonality was compared among normal scalp (n=4), patchy alopecia areata scalp (n=8), and alopecia totalis/universalis scalp (n=8). For the treated patients, the SALT score, which quantifies what percentage of scalp surface area is affected, served as the measure of disease severity. On the human side, TCRbeta sequencing was run on scalp tissue and on sorted CD4+ and CD8+ peripheral blood T cells from healthy controls and from alopecia areata patients with either patchy or totalis/universalis disease. Tofacitinib was given for 6 to 18 months, followed by 6 months of follow-up off drug to assess delayed response and recurrence. Patients on tofacitinib were biopsied at baseline and after 4 and 24 weeks of treatment, and several of the patients also had a later scalp biopsy. immunoSEQ multiplex PCR using 35 Vbeta forward primers and 13 Jbeta reverse primers was used to amplify TCRbeta CDR3 regions. Results the study describes overall, beyond this receptor: Because the treated cohort was small and had only one nonresponder, larger studies are needed to examine links between baseline CD8+ expansion and response. During tofacitinib treatment, many expanded lesional clones remained in scalp and blood, and this persistence may partly explain relapse after treatment is stopped. Unlike mouse skin, where gammadelta T cells dominate, normal human skin contains resident alphabeta T cells that get sequenced too, which complicates analysis of the scalp TCR repertoire. Scalp clonality and the number of expanded CD8+ clones among the top 100 scalp clones were significantly decreased by tofacitinib. TCR sequences shared between patients were less clear than in mice, possibly partly because of HLA diversity in the patient population. Lesional scalp, especially in alopecia totalis/universalis, showed higher clonality and more expanded CD8+ clones than normal scalp, suggesting antigenic drive.

This sample's treatment or condition label indicates: oral pan-JAK inhibitor, 5-10 mg twice daily. Peripheral blood and lesional scalp punch biopsies were obtained from patients with alopecia areata. PBMCs were isolated by density centrifugation and stained for CD3, CD4 and CD8, after which CD4+ and CD8+ T cells were sorted on a FACSAria. Sequencing used CD4+ T cells sorted from blood, obtained at approximately week 39, from a patient treated with tofacitinib. This TCR came from a human donor with alopecia areata.

The nucleotide sequence reads TGTGCCAGCAGCTTTCGGAGCCCCAACATTCAGTACTTC. It specifies CASSFRSPNIQYF. Recombination joined TRBV7-9 with TRBJ2-4, with the D gene too uncertain to name. The germline V gene (reference sequence) yields SEHNR for CDR1 and FQNEAQ for CDR2. The CDR3 sequence holds 13 residues, the cysteine and phenylalanine included. The retained sequence is limited to the CDR3, 39 bases, with the frame set at the first base. V is shortened by 3 bases, J by 7 bases, and the region joining them spans 10 bases.